Each of the 9 T cell receptor beta chains below was sequenced from the same sample in a study of technical replicates of blood from a few donors. Some clones are missing from TCRdb's copy, which holds only in-frame ones; the method was immunoSEQ multiplex PCR. The sample carries some 63,000 clones, about 83% recorded once. Sequenced material: PBMCs. Receptor source: a human donor in good health. Some clones in this sample may be carry-over from other donors' samples.

CDR3 nucleotide sequence: TGTGCCAGCTCACTGCGGGAGGTTAGAACAGATACGCAGTATTTT. Translated: CASSLREVRTDTQYF. The V and J genes are TRBV18 and TRBJ2-3; 8 bases match TRBD2. The germline V gene encodes CDR1 KGHSH and CDR2 LQKENI. There are 15 residues in the CDR3. With 4 bases clipped from V and 3 bases from J, the junction kept 6 bases outside the gene matches.

The chain combines TRBV9 with TRBJ1-5; D unresolved. This CDR3 has 15 amino acids. Trimming took 0 bases from V and 0 from J, leaving 7 bases between them. Germline V CDR1 and CDR2: SGDLS, YYNGEE. The CDR3 region has the DNA TGTGCCAGCAGCGTAGGGGCGACTAGCAATCAGCCCCAGCATTTT. Translating it yields CASSVGATSNQPQHF.

This clone showed up just once. The chain is built from TRBV9 and TRBJ2-2; D is ambiguous. Germline V gene data show CDR1 as SGDLS and CDR2 as YYNGEE. The CDR3 runs 12 residues. V lost 0 bases and J lost 8, with 5 bases in between. The DNA for the CDR3 is TGTGCCAGCAGCGTAGTTCAAGGGGAGCTGTTTTTT. Translation: CASSVVQGELFF.

In DNA form, the CDR3 reads TGTGCCAGTAGTCCCGAATGGGGCTCCAATCAGCCCCAGCATTTT. This codes for CASSPEWGSNQPQHF. The rearrangement uses TRBV19 and TRBJ1-5, with D maybe TRBD1 (5 bases). Trimming took 5 bases from V and 3 from J, leaving 14 bases between them. Germline-derived CDR1 and CDR2 are LNHDA and SQIVND (reference sequence). CDR3 length: 15 residues.

The chain has TRBV5-6 and TRBJ1-2, with 8 bases that match TRBD1. V lost 2 bases to trimming and J lost 6 bases; unmatched junction nucleotides: 9. This CDR3 is 15 amino acids long. Per germline, CDR1 SGHDT and CDR2 YYEEEE. CDR3 region: CASSFGQGLGNGYTF. The CDR3 DNA reads as TGTGCCAGCAGCTTCGGACAGGGTCTTGGTAATGGCTACACCTTC.

The chain joins TRBV5-1 to TRBJ2-1; 12 nucleotides agree with TRBD2. The CDR3 spans 15 residues. Germline CDR1 reads SGHRS; CDR2 reads YFSETQ. After removal of 4 bases from V and 5 bases from J, the junction contained 4 bases not matched to a gene. The CDR3 protein is CASSQLAGGNNEQFF. CDR3 DNA: TGCGCCAGCAGCCAACTAGCGGGGGGTAACAATGAGCAGTTCTTC.

This chain uses TRBV18 with TRBJ2-7; possibly TRBD2 for D (5 bases). The CDR3 length is 14 residues. The V gene lost 5 bases and the J gene lost 1 base, with 12 bases spanning the gap. The germline CDR1 and CDR2 sequences are KGHSH and LQKENI. The CDR3 reads CASSIPGLSYEQYF. The CDR3 DNA follows: TGTGCCAGCTCAATACCGGGGTTGTCCTACGAGCAGTACTTC.

This clone was recorded only once. V is TRBV14 and J is TRBJ2-5; possibly TRBD2 for D (6 bases). The CDR3 covers 16 residues. The germline V gene has CDR1 SGHDN and CDR2 FVKESK. V was trimmed by 1 base and J by 5 bases, leaving 17 bases between them. The CDR3 protein is CASSQGSGRSWETQYF. The CDR3 nucleotides are TGTGCCAGCAGCCAAGGTTCAGGGAGGAGTTGGGAGACCCAGTACTTC.

The rearrangement uses TRBV18 and TRBJ2-5; 8 nucleotides line up with TRBD2. The germline gives CDR1 KGHSH, CDR2 LQKENI. The CDR3 sequence is 13 residues long. The V segment lost 6 bases and the J segment 5 bases; nucleotides outside the gene matches: 5. CDR3 sequence reads: CASSRTSSETQYF. CDR3 bases: TGTGCCAGCTCTCGGACTAGCTCGGAGACCCAGTACTTC.